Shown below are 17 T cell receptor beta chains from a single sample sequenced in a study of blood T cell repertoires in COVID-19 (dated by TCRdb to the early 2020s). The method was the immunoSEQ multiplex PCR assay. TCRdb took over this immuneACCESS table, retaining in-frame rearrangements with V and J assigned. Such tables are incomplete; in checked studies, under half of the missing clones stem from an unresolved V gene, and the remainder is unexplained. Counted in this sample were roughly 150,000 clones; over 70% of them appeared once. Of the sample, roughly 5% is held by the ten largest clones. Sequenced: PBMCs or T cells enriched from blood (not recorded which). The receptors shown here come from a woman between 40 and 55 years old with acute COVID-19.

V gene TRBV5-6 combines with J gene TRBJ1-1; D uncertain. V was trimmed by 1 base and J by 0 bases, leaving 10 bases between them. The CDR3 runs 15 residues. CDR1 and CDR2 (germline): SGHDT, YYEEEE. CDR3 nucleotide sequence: TGTGCCAGCAGCTTGTCGGGGATCATGAACACTGAAGCTTTCTTT. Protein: CASSLSGIMNTEAFF.

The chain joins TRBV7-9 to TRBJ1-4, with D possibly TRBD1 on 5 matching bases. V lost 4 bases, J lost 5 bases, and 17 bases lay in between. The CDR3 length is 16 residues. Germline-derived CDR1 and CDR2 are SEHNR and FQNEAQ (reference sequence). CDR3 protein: CASSSSGGTGNEKLFF. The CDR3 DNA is TGTGCCAGCAGCTCTTCCGGCGGGACGGGCAATGAAAAACTGTTTTTT.

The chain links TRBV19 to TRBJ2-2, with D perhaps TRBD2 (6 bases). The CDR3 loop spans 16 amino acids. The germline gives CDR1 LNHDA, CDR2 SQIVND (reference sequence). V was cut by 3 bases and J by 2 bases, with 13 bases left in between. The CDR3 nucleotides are TGTGCCAGTAGTATCCTCGGGAGTCTTAACACCGGGGAGCTGTTTTTT. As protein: CASSILGSLNTGELFF.

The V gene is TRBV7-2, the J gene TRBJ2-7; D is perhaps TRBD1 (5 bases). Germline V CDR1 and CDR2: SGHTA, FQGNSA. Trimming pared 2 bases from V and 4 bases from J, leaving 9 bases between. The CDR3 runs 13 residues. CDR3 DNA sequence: TGTGCCAGCAGCTTAACACAGGTATACGAGCAGTACTTC. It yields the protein CASSLTQVYEQYF.

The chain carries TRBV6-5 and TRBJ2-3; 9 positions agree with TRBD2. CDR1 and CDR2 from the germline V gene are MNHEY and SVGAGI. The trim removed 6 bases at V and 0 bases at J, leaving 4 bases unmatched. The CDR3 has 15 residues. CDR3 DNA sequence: TGTGCCAGCAGCAAACTAGCGGGTAGCACAGATACGCAGTATTTT. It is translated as CASSKLAGSTDTQYF.

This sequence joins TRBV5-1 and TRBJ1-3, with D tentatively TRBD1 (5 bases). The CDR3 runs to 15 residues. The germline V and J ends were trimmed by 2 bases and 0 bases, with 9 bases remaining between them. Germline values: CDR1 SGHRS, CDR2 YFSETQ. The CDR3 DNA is TGCGCCAGCAGCTTTGACAGCTTCTCTGGAAACACCATATATTTT. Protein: CASSFDSFSGNTIYF.

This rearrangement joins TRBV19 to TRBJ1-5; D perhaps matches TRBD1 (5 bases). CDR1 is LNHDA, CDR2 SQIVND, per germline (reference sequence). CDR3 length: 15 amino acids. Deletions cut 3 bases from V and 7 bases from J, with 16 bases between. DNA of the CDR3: TGTGCCAGTAGTATCACAGGCGTTCAATGGCAGCCCCAGCATTTT. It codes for CASSITGVQWQPQHF.

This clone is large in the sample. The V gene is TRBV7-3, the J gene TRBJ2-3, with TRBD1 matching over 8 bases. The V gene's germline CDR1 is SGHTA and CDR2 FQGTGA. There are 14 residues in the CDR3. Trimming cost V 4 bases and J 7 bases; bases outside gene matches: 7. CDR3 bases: TGTGCCAGCAGCTCCCCGGGACAGGATTATACGCAGTATTTT. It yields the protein CASSSPGQDYTQYF.

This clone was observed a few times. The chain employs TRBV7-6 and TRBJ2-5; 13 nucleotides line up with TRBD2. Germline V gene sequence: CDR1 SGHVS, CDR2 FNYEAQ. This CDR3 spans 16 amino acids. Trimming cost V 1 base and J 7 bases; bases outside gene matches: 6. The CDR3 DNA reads TGTGCCAGCAGCTTAGAAGGGACTAGCGGGAAGGGGACCCAGTACTTC. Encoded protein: CASSLEGTSGKGTQYF.

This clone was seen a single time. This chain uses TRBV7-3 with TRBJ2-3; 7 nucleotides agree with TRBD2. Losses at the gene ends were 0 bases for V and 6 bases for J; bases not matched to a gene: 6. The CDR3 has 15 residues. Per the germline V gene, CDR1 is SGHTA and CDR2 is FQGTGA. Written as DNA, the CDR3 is TGTGCCAGCAGCTTAACCGGACTAGTATCCGATACGCAGTATTTT. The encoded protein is CASSLTGLVSDTQYF.

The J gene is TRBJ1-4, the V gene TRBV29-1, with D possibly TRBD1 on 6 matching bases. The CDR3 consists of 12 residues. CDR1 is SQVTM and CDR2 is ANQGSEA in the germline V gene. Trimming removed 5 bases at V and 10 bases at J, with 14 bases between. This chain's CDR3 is CSVLPRGGKLFF. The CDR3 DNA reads TGCAGCGTTCTGCCGAGAGGGGGAAAACTGTTTTTT.

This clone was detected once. For the CDR3, the DNA is TGTGCCAGCAGCCAAAGATTAGCGGTTAACAATGAGCAGTTCTTC. It translates to CASSQRLAVNNEQFF. The chain couples TRBV3-1 (or the pseudogene TRBV3-2) to TRBJ2-1; D possibly corresponds to TRBD2 (6 bases). Germline lookup yields CDR1 LGHDT and CDR2 YNNKEL (reference sequence). The ends were cut back, 2 bases at V and 5 bases at J, with 13 bases in the middle. This CDR3 is 15 amino acids long.

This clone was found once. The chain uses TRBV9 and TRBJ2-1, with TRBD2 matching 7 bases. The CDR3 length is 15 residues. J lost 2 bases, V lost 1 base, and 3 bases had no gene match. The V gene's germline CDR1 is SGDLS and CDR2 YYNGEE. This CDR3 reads CASSVLAGPYNEQFF. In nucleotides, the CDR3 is TGTGCCAGCAGCGTATTAGCGGGCCCCTACAATGAGCAGTTCTTC.

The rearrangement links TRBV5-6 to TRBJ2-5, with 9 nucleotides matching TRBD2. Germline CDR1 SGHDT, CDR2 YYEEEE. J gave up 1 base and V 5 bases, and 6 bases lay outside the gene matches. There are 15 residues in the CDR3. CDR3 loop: CASRNIAGVQETQYF. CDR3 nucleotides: TGTGCCAGCAGAAACATAGCGGGAGTCCAAGAGACCCAGTACTTC. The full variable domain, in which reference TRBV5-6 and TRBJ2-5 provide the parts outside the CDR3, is DAGVTQSPTHLIKTRGQQVTLRCSPKSGHDTVSWYQQALGQGPQFIFQYYEEEERQRGNFPDRFSGHQFPNYSSELNVNALLLGDSALYLCASRNIAGVQETQYFGPGTRLLVL.

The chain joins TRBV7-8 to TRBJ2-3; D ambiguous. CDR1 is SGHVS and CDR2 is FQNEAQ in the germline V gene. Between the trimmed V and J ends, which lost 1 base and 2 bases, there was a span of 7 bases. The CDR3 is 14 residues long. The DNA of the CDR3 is TGTGCCAGCAGCTTAGTGGGCTTCACAGATACGCAGTATTTT. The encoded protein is CASSLVGFTDTQYF. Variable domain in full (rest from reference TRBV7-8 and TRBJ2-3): GAGVSQSPRYKVAKRGQDVALRCDPISGHVSLFWYQQALGQGPEFLTYFQNEAQLDKSGLPSDRFFAERPEGSVSTLKIQRTQQEDSAVYLCASSLVGFTDTQYFGPGTRLTVL.

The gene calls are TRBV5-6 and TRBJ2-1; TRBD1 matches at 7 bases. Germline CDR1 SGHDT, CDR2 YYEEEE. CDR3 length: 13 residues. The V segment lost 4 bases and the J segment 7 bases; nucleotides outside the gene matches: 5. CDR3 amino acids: CASSPRGKNEQFF. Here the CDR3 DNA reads TGTGCCAGCAGCCCCAGGGGGAAGAATGAGCAGTTCTTC.

Here the CDR3 reads CASSLTAGKNEQFF. In DNA form, the CDR3 reads TGCGCCAGCAGCCTCACGGCGGGAAAGAATGAGCAGTTCTTC. The V gene is TRBV5-1, the J gene TRBJ2-1; tentatively, D is TRBD2 (6 bases). The V and J ends lost 4 bases and 7 bases respectively, with 15 bases between them. Germline CDR1 and CDR2: SGHRS and YFSETQ. The CDR3 is 14 amino acids.